This T cell receptor (beta chain) was recorded in a study of breast tumors, draining lymph nodes, adjacent tissues. TCRdb reprocessed the multiplex PCR reads via MiXCR and lists one record per CDR3 protein. The data contain some 150,000 distinct CDR3 sequences, about a fifth of them singletons. Samples came from axillary lymph nodes draining the breast cancer. The V end was cut by 5 bases, the J end by 5 bases, with 7 bases between. In germline, CDR1 is SGHRS, CDR2 YFSETQ. CDR3 length: 11 amino acids. The source is a female donor with breast cancer. Some clones in this sample may be carry-over from other donors' samples. V gene TRBV5-1 combines with J gene TRBJ1-1; D not resolved. Sequencing was done on a sample of axillary lymph node tissue. The CDR3 reads CASRDGTEAFF. The CDR3 DNA reads TGCGCCAGCAGGGACGGGACTGAAGCTTTCTTT.